Listed below are T cell receptor beta chains from one sample, sequenced in a study of blood T cell repertoires in COVID-19. Method: immunoSEQ multiplex PCR; TCRdb's copy keeps in-frame clones and lacks some. The table has 100,000 to 150,000 clones, about 89% seen once. Sequencing used peripheral blood. These receptor sequences come from a woman in her sixties or seventies with acute or convalescent COVID-19. CDR3s leave out the opening cysteine and the closing phenylalanine or tryptophan. Fields, in order: J gene, V gene, CDR3 length, clone size, CDR3 protein. Only some rows state a clone size, as once, few, many or a class for expanded clones.

TRBJ2-5 TRBV7-6 10 - ASNFGGETQY
TRBJ1-1 TRBV19 12 - ASSKLSEGAQAF
TRBJ2-3 TRBV6-5 12 - ASSYGARENTQY
TRBJ2-1 TRBV9 13 - ASSVSTSGYNEQF
TRBJ1-6 TRBV5-6 10 - ASSVGGAPLH
TRBJ2-3 TRBV5-1 12 - ASSLGLSTDTQY
TRBJ2-1 TRBV6-2/TRBV6-3 16 - ASSYGTSGPTNINEQF
TRBJ1-6 TRBV7-8 13 - ASSLGQGQNSPLH
TRBJ1-1 TRBV6-5 13 - ASSYALGGNTEAF
TRBJ2-3 TRBV25-1 14 - ASSEGTSHSHDTQY
TRBJ2-1 TRBV13 14 - ASSLGRSGGYNEQF
TRBJ1-3 TRBV19 14 - ASSIRRTFSGNTIY
TRBJ1-6 TRBV27 13 - ASSTNGQGNSPLH
TRBJ1-6 TRBV7-3 11 once ASSKTGISPLH
TRBJ1-1 TRBV28 13 - ASSPSTGGYTEAF
TRBJ1-3 TRBV18 13 - ASSPTDRVGNTIY
TRBJ1-5 TRBV5-1 12 - ASSPGQGDQPQH
TRBJ1-3 TRBV6-2/TRBV6-3 12 few ASSTGFSGNTIY
TRBJ1-1 TRBV6-5 12 - ASRGQGVNTEAF
TRBJ1-5 TRBV7-8 15 - ASSFGSGASINQPQH
TRBJ1-5 TRBV10-2 12 - ASSSQGIGQPQH
TRBJ1-2 TRBV3-1/TRBV3-2 12 - ASSPREGNYGYT
TRBJ2-7 TRBV29-1 12 - SVVWLAGGYEQY
TRBJ1-5 TRBV30 13 - AWSVGGQGTQPQH
TRBJ1-6 TRBV27 10 - ASRTANSPLH
TRBJ2-1 TRBV19 14 - ASTPLLDRLNNEQF
TRBJ2-7 TRBV6-5 11 - ASSYSRTYEQY
TRBJ1-2 TRBV24-1 12 - ATSPGGFNYGYT
TRBJ2-1 TRBV11-3 13 - ASSPSPQVYNEQF
TRBJ1-5 TRBV28 13 - ASSSGDPGNQPQH
TRBJ2-2 TRBV27 13 - ASSRGRGNTGELF
TRBJ1-4 TRBV5-6 12 - ASSLSGLSEKLF
TRBJ2-7 TRBV5-1 10 - ASSLGLDEQY
TRBJ2-1 TRBV6-2/TRBV6-3 12 - ASSQRELYNEQF
TRBJ1-3 TRBV7-8 12 - ASSNTVSGNTIY
TRBJ1-5 TRBV3-1/TRBV3-2 13 - ASSQEGGSNQPQH
TRBJ1-5 TRBV30 11 - AWSARGEQPQH
TRBJ1-6 TRBV11-2 9 - ASSSRSPLH
TRBJ1-1 TRBV19 15 - ASSKINPDRGNTEAF
TRBJ2-5 TRBV6-6 12 - ASSYLGGGETQY